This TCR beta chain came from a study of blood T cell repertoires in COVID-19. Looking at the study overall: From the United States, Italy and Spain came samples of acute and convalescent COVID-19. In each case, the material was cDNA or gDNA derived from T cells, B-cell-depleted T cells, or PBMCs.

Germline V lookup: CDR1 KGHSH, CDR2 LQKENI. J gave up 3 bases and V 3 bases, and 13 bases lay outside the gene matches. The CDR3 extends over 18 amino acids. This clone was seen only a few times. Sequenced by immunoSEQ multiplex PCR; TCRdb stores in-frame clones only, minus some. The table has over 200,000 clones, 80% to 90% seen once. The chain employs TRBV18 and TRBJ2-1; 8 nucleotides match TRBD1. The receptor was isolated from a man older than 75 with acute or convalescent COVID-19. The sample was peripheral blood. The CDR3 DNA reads TGTGCCAGCTCACCCCCTATTCAGACAGGGGAAATCTACAATGAGCAGTTCTTC. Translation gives CASSPPIQTGEIYNEQFF.